The 9 T cell receptor beta chains listed next were all sequenced from one sample in a study of monozygotic twins with cystic fibrosis. Produced via immunoSEQ multiplex PCR; TCRdb's table is partial and in-frame only. This sample carries about 22,000 clones, approximately 97% of them seen once, and the ten largest clones take about 0.15%. Sequenced: blood. Source of these receptors: a girl aged 10 to 17 with cystic fibrosis.

A single count supports this clone. The chain employs TRBV5-6 and TRBJ2-2; the match to TRBD1 covers 9 bases. Per the germline V gene, CDR1 is SGHDT and CDR2 is YYEEEE. The CDR3 is 16 amino acids. The V segment lost 0 bases and the J segment 3 bases; nucleotides outside the gene matches: 3. The CDR3 sequence: CASSLAGTGYTGELFF. The CDR3 DNA reads as TGTGCCAGCAGCTTGGCCGGGACAGGGTACACCGGGGAGCTGTTTTTT.

The chain employs TRBV25-1 and TRBJ1-2; TRBD1 matches 12 bases. After removal of 6 bases from V and 6 bases from J, the junction contained 5 bases not matched to a gene. Germline V gene lookup returns CDR1 MGHDK and CDR2 SYGVNS. CDR3 length equals 14 residues. CDR3 protein: CASRGQGATHGYTF. CDR3 DNA: TGTGCCAGCAGGGGACAGGGGGCGACCCATGGCTACACCTTC.

The chain carries TRBV5-6 and TRBJ2-5, with D possibly TRBD2 on 7 matching bases. The CDR3 is 13 residues long. V was pared by 4 bases and J by 4 bases, with 11 bases between. The germline gives CDR1 SGHDT, CDR2 YYEEEE. This CDR3 is CASSIRGGETQYF. The CDR3 DNA reads TGTGCCAGCAGCATAAGGGGGGGAGAGACCCAGTACTTC.

The V and J genes are TRBV6-5 and TRBJ2-2, with D uncertain. The V and J ends lost 2 bases and 4 bases respectively, with 11 bases between them. This CDR3 spans 15 amino acids. CDR1 is MNHEY and CDR2 is SVGAGI in the germline V gene. This chain's CDR3 is CASSYGRPGTGELFF. The CDR3 DNA sequence: TGTGCCAGCAGTTACGGGCGGCCTGGCACCGGGGAGCTGTTTTTT.

The V call is TRBV11-2, the J call TRBJ2-7, with 10 bases that match TRBD2. Germline CDR1 and CDR2: SGHAT and FQNNGV. Trimming cost V 4 bases and J 4 bases; bases outside gene matches: 7. This CDR3 has 15 amino acids. The DNA of the CDR3 is TGTGCCAGCAGCTCAAGACTAGCGGGCTATTACGAGCAGTACTTC. It translates to CASSSRLAGYYEQYF.

The V gene is TRBV9, the J gene TRBJ2-3; weak D call: TRBD1 (5 bases). V was trimmed by 0 bases and J by 2 bases, leaving 7 bases between them. Germline V gives CDR1 SGDLS, CDR2 YYNGEE. The CDR3 totals 14 residues. In DNA form, the CDR3 reads TGTGCCAGCAGCGTAGCGACAGTCACAGATACGCAGTATTTT. Its protein is CASSVATVTDTQYF.

The gene calls are TRBV19 and TRBJ1-5, with D possibly TRBD1 on 5 matching bases. This CDR3 contains 17 residues. Deletions cut 5 bases from V and 5 bases from J, with 22 bases between. CDR1 and CDR2 from the germline V gene are LNHDA and SQIVND (reference sequence). CDR3 amino acids: CASSPPPQGSFDQPQHF. DNA of the CDR3: TGTGCCAGTAGTCCGCCCCCGCAGGGCTCTTTCGATCAGCCCCAGCATTTT.

V usage is TRBV5-4 and J usage is TRBJ1-1; D might be TRBD1 (5 bases). With 5 bases removed from V and 1 base from J, the gap between germline ends came to 12 bases. The CDR3 is 14 residues long. Germline V gives CDR1 SGHNT, CDR2 YYREEE (reference sequence). The CDR3 DNA sequence: TGTGCCAGCAGTCTGCTGGGGGGGAACACTGAAGCTTTCTTT. Translated: CASSLLGGNTEAFF.

The gene calls are TRBV4-3 and TRBJ2-3; D tentatively reads TRBD1 or TRBD2 (5 bases each). Germline V CDR1 and CDR2: LGHNA, YSLEER. This CDR3 region has 13 residues. Deletions cut 0 bases from V and 10 bases from J, with 11 bases between. The chain's CDR3 is CASSQDPPGPQYF. In DNA form, the CDR3 reads TGCGCCAGCAGCCAAGACCCCCCGGGACCGCAGTATTTT.